This paragraph covers one TCR beta chain sequence. No antigen is known for it. Every donor was a Caucasian adult from Nashville, Tennessee. TCRdb keeps only in-frame clones here, not all; method: immunoSEQ multiplex PCR. Of about 1.5 million clones listed, about 98% were seen once; the top ten hold 0.4% to 0.55%. CDR3 length: 13 amino acids. V gave up 4 bases and J gave up 6 bases, with 13 bases separating them. CDR1 is SQVTM and CDR2 is ANQGSEA in the germline V gene. This entry comes from a study of shared clonotypes between healthy human individuals. General study results and limits: Even with large depth, rarefaction showed that sorted-subset sequencing was incomplete. It was only blood that was sampled, and tissue repertoires likely differ. Around 4.7% was the fraction of naive CD4 clonotypes found shared across four donors.

The chain employs TRBV29-1 and TRBJ2-1; D call uncertain. The sequenced sample was naive CD4+ T cells sorted from blood. The subset is: CD45RA+ positively selected. The sequence came from a man aged 30 to 45 in good health. The CDR3: CSVAWVLFNEQFF. For the CDR3, the DNA is TGCAGCGTTGCCTGGGTATTGTTCAATGAGCAGTTCTTC.